This paragraph reports one T cell receptor beta chain. Antigen specificity is unknown. The germline V and J ends were trimmed by 1 base and 1 base, with 13 bases remaining between them. The CDR3 is made up of 16 amino acids. CDR1 MNHNS and CDR2 SASEGT come from the germline V gene. The data are from a study of OX40 agonist ivuxolimab in advanced cancers. As for the study in general: Head and neck, renal cell, melanoma or hepatocellular carcinoma were the cancers that dose-escalation patients had. Study conclusions and caveats: Determination of antigen specificity was not performed for the expanded peripheral T cells.

TCRdb's copy holds only in-frame clones and misses some; the assay was immunoSEQ multiplex PCR. The repertoire holds 50,000 to 75,000 clones, with 70% to 90% as singletons. The chain links TRBV6-1 to TRBJ2-5; no clear D. This specimen was CD4+ or CD8+ T cells sorted from blood, taken in a trial of the OX40 agonist ivuxolimab. The sequence was collected from an adult with an advanced solid tumor such as melanoma, head and neck, liver or kidney cancer. CDR3 amino acids: CASSEVWLQPQETQYF. The CDR3 DNA sequence: TGTGCCAGCAGTGAAGTATGGTTACAGCCCCAAGAGACCCAGTACTTC.